The sequence of this TCR beta chain was determined in a study of blood T cell repertoires in COVID-19. Overall study: Italy, Spain and the United States were the sources of the convalescent and acute COVID-19 samples. PBMCs, B-cell-depleted T cells, or T cells were the source of the cDNA or gDNA that made up the material.

Original analysis: Counts of nucleated cells, estimated from reference gene primer amplification, were obtained. Assay used: immunoSEQ multiplex PCR; TCRdb lists only in-frame clones, some missing. V and J calls and clone size are copied from that table; D and trimming were computed from the DNA. This table has some 140,000 clones, around 77% appearing once. The CDR3 runs 20 residues. In germline, CDR1 is KGHDR, CDR2 SFDVKD. The V segment lost 2 bases and the J segment 0 bases; nucleotides outside the gene matches: 7. This receptor was obtained from a human donor in a cohort sampled during active COVID-19. The genes are TRBV24-1 and TRBJ2-3, with TRBD2 identical over 16 bases. The sample consisted of peripheral blood. In DNA form, the CDR3 reads TGTGCCACCAGTGATTCCGGGACTAGCGGGGGGGTCTGGAGCACAGATACGCAGTATTTT. Translation gives CATSDSGTSGGVWSTDTQYF.